Listed below are T cell receptor beta chains from one sample, sequenced in a study of response to subunit inactivated influenza vaccine. In TCRdb, the RT-PCR reads were re-called with MiXCR into one record per CDR3 protein. This sample has about 650,000 distinct CDR3 sequences, with less than 20% found just once. The input for sequencing was PBMCs from blood, taken 11 to 12 days after vaccination. Receptor source: a middle-aged man who received an inactivated influenza vaccine. The CDR3 runs from the conserved cysteine through the conserved F or W. D genes are given only for firm matches. Expanded clones are given a class, and other clones once, few, many or no size at all.

CDR3aa: CSARDLLQGASNQPQHF
CDR3nt: TGCAGTGCTAGAGACCTCCTACAGGGGGCAAGCAATCAGCCCCAGCATTTT
d_gene: TRBD1
abundance: few
v_gene: TRBV20-1
j_gene: TRBJ1-5

CDR3aa: CASSLLHSGSHEQFF
CDR3nt: TGTGCCAGCAGCTTGTTGCACAGCGGGAGCCATGAGCAGTTCTTC
d_gene: TRBD2
abundance: NA
v_gene: TRBV5-5
j_gene: TRBJ2-1

CDR3aa: CSGREWGNTEAFF
CDR3nt: TGCAGCGGCAGGGAGTGGGGGAACACTGAAGCTTTCTTT
d_gene: NA
abundance: many
v_gene: TRBV29-1
j_gene: TRBJ1-1

CDR3aa: CASSQEGHGGYEQYF
CDR3nt: TGTGCCAGCAGCCAAGAGGGGCATGGTGGCTACGAGCAGTACTTC
d_gene: NA
abundance: NA
v_gene: TRBV4-2
j_gene: TRBJ2-7

CDR3aa: CASSPPRVGGNTIYF
CDR3nt: TGTGCCAGCAGTCCACCCCGGGTGGGTGGAAACACCATATATTTT
d_gene: NA
abundance: many
v_gene: TRBV28
j_gene: TRBJ1-3

CDR3aa: CASSFRAAGYGYTF
CDR3nt: TGTGCCAGCAGTTTTCGGGCAGCTGGCTATGGCTACACCTTC
d_gene: NA
abundance: NA
v_gene: TRBV27
j_gene: TRBJ1-2

CDR3aa: CASSLVQRNTGELFF
CDR3nt: TGCGCCAGCAGCTTGGTACAAAGAAACACCGGGGAGCTGTTTTTT
d_gene: NA
abundance: many
v_gene: TRBV5-1
j_gene: TRBJ2-2

CDR3aa: CSVERGGINSYEQYF
CDR3nt: TGCAGCGTTGAAAGAGGAGGGATAAATTCCTACGAGCAGTACTTC
d_gene: NA
abundance: few
v_gene: TRBV29-1
j_gene: TRBJ2-7

CDR3aa: CASSRTSGRTDTQYF
CDR3nt: TGTGCCAGCAGCCGGACTAGCGGGAGGACAGATACGCAGTATTTT
d_gene: TRBD2
abundance: many
v_gene: TRBV7-2
j_gene: TRBJ2-3

CDR3aa: CSVELASQNEQFF
CDR3nt: TGCAGCGTTGAACTAGCTAGTCAGAATGAGCAGTTCTTC
d_gene: NA
abundance: few
v_gene: TRBV29-1
j_gene: TRBJ2-1

CDR3aa: CASSETSGDYNEQFF
CDR3nt: TGTGCCAGCAGTGAAACTAGCGGGGACTACAATGAGCAGTTCTTC
d_gene: TRBD2
abundance: few
v_gene: TRBV6-1
j_gene: TRBJ2-1

CDR3aa: CATSRTPQAKNIQYF
CDR3nt: TGTGCCACCAGCAGGACACCCCAAGCCAAAAACATTCAGTACTTC
d_gene: NA
abundance: NA
v_gene: TRBV15
j_gene: TRBJ2-4

CDR3aa: CSAHNPLAGGYNEQFF
CDR3nt: TGCAGTGCACACAATCCCCTAGCGGGGGGTTACAATGAGCAGTTCTTC
d_gene: TRBD2
abundance: few
v_gene: TRBV20-1
j_gene: TRBJ2-1

CDR3aa: CASSLGDLNTEAFF
CDR3nt: TGCGCCAGCAGCTTGGGAGATTTGAACACTGAAGCTTTCTTT
d_gene: NA
abundance: NA
v_gene: TRBV5-1
j_gene: TRBJ1-1

CDR3aa: CASSSSFDRGQEQYF
CDR3nt: TGTGCCAGCAGCTCCTCTTTCGACAGGGGGCAGGAGCAGTACTTC
d_gene: TRBD1
abundance: NA
v_gene: TRBV7-9
j_gene: TRBJ2-7

CDR3aa: CASRSTGGVTEAFF
CDR3nt: TGTGCCAGCAGATCGACAGGGGGGGTCACTGAAGCTTTCTTT
d_gene: TRBD1
abundance: few
v_gene: TRBV28
j_gene: TRBJ1-1

CDR3aa: CASSPPGRYTEAFF
CDR3nt: TGCGCCAGCAGCCCCCCGGGACGCTACACTGAAGCTTTCTTT
d_gene: NA
abundance: few
v_gene: TRBV5-1
j_gene: TRBJ1-1

CDR3aa: CASSFMRSGNDEQFF
CDR3nt: TGTGCCAGCAGCTTCATGAGGTCGGGGAACGATGAGCAGTTCTTC
d_gene: NA
abundance: few
v_gene: TRBV7-9
j_gene: TRBJ2-1

CDR3aa: CASSIGGIITGELFF
CDR3nt: TGTGCCAGTAGTATCGGAGGGATAATCACCGGGGAGCTGTTTTTT
d_gene: NA
abundance: NA
v_gene: TRBV19
j_gene: TRBJ2-2

CDR3aa: CASSWGIAGGLETQYF
CDR3nt: TGTGCCAGCAGTTGGGGAATAGCGGGAGGGTTGGAGACCCAGTACTTC
d_gene: TRBD2
abundance: NA
v_gene: TRBV27
j_gene: TRBJ2-5

CDR3aa: CSVLAGQGAYEQYF
CDR3nt: TGCAGTGTCCTCGCCGGCCAGGGGGCCTACGAGCAGTACTTC
d_gene: TRBD1
abundance: NA
v_gene: TRBV20-1
j_gene: TRBJ2-7

CDR3aa: CASKTSGTPSPYEQYF
CDR3nt: TGCGCCAGCAAGACCTCCGGGACTCCTAGTCCCTACGAGCAGTACTTC
d_gene: NA
abundance: few
v_gene: TRBV5-1
j_gene: TRBJ2-7

CDR3aa: CASSFKIGGPQTGELFF
CDR3nt: TGTGCCAGCAGTTTTAAAATCGGAGGGCCGCAGACCGGGGAGCTGTTTTTT
d_gene: NA
abundance: NA
v_gene: TRBV28
j_gene: TRBJ2-2

CDR3aa: CASSPGGVPREF
CDR3nt: TGTGCCAGCAGCCCGGGTGGAGTACCCAGAGAGTTC
d_gene: NA
abundance: NA
v_gene: TRBV5-6
j_gene: TRBJ2-7

CDR3aa: CASSQDRRRHYGYTF
CDR3nt: TGTGCCAGCAGCCAAGATCGGCGTAGGCACTATGGCTACACCTTC
d_gene: NA
abundance: NA
v_gene: TRBV4-2
j_gene: TRBJ1-2

CDR3aa: CASSLVWTNEQFF
CDR3nt: TGTGCCAGCAGCTTGGTTTGGACCAATGAGCAGTTCTTC
d_gene: NA
abundance: NA
v_gene: TRBV5-5
j_gene: TRBJ2-1

CDR3aa: CASRPSWNTEAFF
CDR3nt: TGTGCCAGCAGGCCAAGCTGGAACACTGAAGCTTTCTTT
d_gene: NA
abundance: NA
v_gene: TRBV11-2
j_gene: TRBJ1-1

CDR3aa: CASSQYGPKQTGHNEQFF
CDR3nt: TGCGCCAGCAGCCAATACGGCCCAAAACAAACGGGCCACAATGAGCAGTTCTTC
d_gene: NA
abundance: few
v_gene: TRBV4-3
j_gene: TRBJ2-1

CDR3aa: CASSLAITGAYSYEQYF
CDR3nt: TGTGCCAGCAGCTTAGCGATCACAGGGGCTTATTCCTACGAGCAGTACTTC
d_gene: TRBD1
abundance: NA
v_gene: TRBV11-1
j_gene: TRBJ2-7

CDR3aa: CSASSGQPQHF
CDR3nt: TGCAGTGCTAGTTCGGGTCAGCCCCAGCATTTT
d_gene: NA
abundance: NA
v_gene: TRBV20-1
j_gene: TRBJ1-5

CDR3aa: CASSYELSSYNEQFF
CDR3nt: TGTGCCAGCAGTTACGAGCTATCTTCCTACAATGAGCAGTTCTTC
d_gene: NA
abundance: few
v_gene: TRBV6-2/TRBV6-3
j_gene: TRBJ2-1

CDR3aa: CASSFADTNIQYF
CDR3nt: TGTGCCAGCAGTTTCGCAGATACAAACATTCAGTACTTC
d_gene: NA
abundance: NA
v_gene: TRBV28
j_gene: TRBJ2-4

CDR3aa: CASSAPDRGPDGYTF
CDR3nt: TGTGCCAGTTCGGCCCCGGACAGGGGTCCGGATGGCTACACCTTC
d_gene: TRBD1
abundance: few
v_gene: TRBV12-3/TRBV12-4
j_gene: TRBJ1-2

CDR3aa: CASSLRWTGETQYF
CDR3nt: TGTGCCAGCAGCTTACGGTGGACAGGAGAGACCCAGTACTTC
d_gene: TRBD1
abundance: few
v_gene: TRBV7-2
j_gene: TRBJ2-5

CDR3aa: CASSSTGYYNEQFF
CDR3nt: TGTGCCAGCAGCTCGACAGGATACTACAATGAGCAGTTCTTC
d_gene: NA
abundance: many
v_gene: TRBV7-8
j_gene: TRBJ2-1

CDR3aa: CASSVRQGLTGELFF
CDR3nt: TGCGCCAGCAGCGTCAGACAGGGCCTCACCGGGGAGCTGTTTTTT
d_gene: TRBD1
abundance: few
v_gene: TRBV5-1
j_gene: TRBJ2-2

CDR3aa: CASSPKQGYEQFF
CDR3nt: TGCGCCAGCAGTCCCAAACAGGGCTATGAGCAGTTCTTC
d_gene: NA
abundance: many
v_gene: TRBV5-1
j_gene: TRBJ2-1

CDR3aa: CSARELDRSNQPQHF
CDR3nt: TGCAGTGCTAGAGAGCTGGACCGGAGCAATCAGCCCCAGCATTTT
d_gene: NA
abundance: few
v_gene: TRBV20-1
j_gene: TRBJ1-5

CDR3aa: CASRRRAALGDTQYF
CDR3nt: TGCGCCAGCAGACGTAGGGCAGCGCTGGGAGATACGCAGTATTTT
d_gene: NA
abundance: few
v_gene: TRBV10-2
j_gene: TRBJ2-3

CDR3aa: CASSLEGRVPVSGNTIYF
CDR3nt: TGTGCCAGCAGCTTAGAGGGCAGGGTACCCGTCTCTGGAAACACCATATATTTT
d_gene: NA
abundance: few
v_gene: TRBV11-2
j_gene: TRBJ1-3

CDR3aa: CASSLWTSGTYTDTQYF
CDR3nt: TGTGCCAGCAGTCTTTGGACTAGCGGGACTTACACAGATACGCAGTATTTT
d_gene: TRBD2
abundance: few
v_gene: TRBV6-2/TRBV6-3
j_gene: TRBJ2-3

CDR3aa: CASSQTPGGTETQYF
CDR3nt: TGCGCCAGCAGCCAAACCCCAGGGGGTACAGAGACCCAGTACTTC
d_gene: TRBD1
abundance: few
v_gene: TRBV4-1
j_gene: TRBJ2-5

CDR3aa: CASSPSRVPYNSPLHF
CDR3nt: TGTGCCAGCAGCCCATCCAGGGTACCCTATAATTCACCCCTCCACTTT
d_gene: NA
abundance: many
v_gene: TRBV11-2
j_gene: TRBJ1-6

CDR3aa: CASNSRDRGVYEQFF
CDR3nt: TGTGCCAGTAATTCCCGGGACAGGGGTGTGTATGAGCAGTTCTTC
d_gene: TRBD1
abundance: NA
v_gene: TRBV19
j_gene: TRBJ2-1

CDR3aa: CSATHNTGELFF
CDR3nt: TGCAGTGCTACCCATAACACCGGGGAGCTGTTTTTT
d_gene: NA
abundance: NA
v_gene: TRBV20-1
j_gene: TRBJ2-2

CDR3aa: CASSDSLAGSSYNEQFF
CDR3nt: TGTGCCAGCAGCGATAGCCTAGCGGGCAGCTCCTACAATGAGCAGTTCTTC
d_gene: TRBD2
abundance: NA
v_gene: TRBV9
j_gene: TRBJ2-1

CDR3aa: CASRGGTETKQFF
CDR3nt: TGTGCCAGCAGAGGGGGAACGGAAACCAAGCAGTTCTTC
d_gene: NA
abundance: few
v_gene: TRBV7-2
j_gene: TRBJ2-1

CDR3aa: CATSSWGYTEAFF
CDR3nt: TGTGCCACCAGTTCTTGGGGTTACACTGAAGCTTTCTTT
d_gene: NA
abundance: few
v_gene: TRBV24-1
j_gene: TRBJ1-1

CDR3aa: CASSPSGTGGHEQYF
CDR3nt: TGCGCCAGCAGCCCATCCGGGACAGGGGGACACGAGCAGTACTTC
d_gene: TRBD1
abundance: many
v_gene: TRBV5-1
j_gene: TRBJ2-7

CDR3aa: CASSGLLLPSQETQYF
CDR3nt: TGTGCCAGCAGTGGACTGTTACTGCCCTCACAAGAGACCCAGTACTTC
d_gene: NA
abundance: NA
v_gene: TRBV6-1
j_gene: TRBJ2-5

CDR3aa: CSAGTGGRTDTQYF
CDR3nt: TGCAGTGCGGGGACAGGGGGTCGCACAGATACGCAGTATTTT
d_gene: TRBD1
abundance: few
v_gene: TRBV20-1
j_gene: TRBJ2-3

CDR3aa: CASSSRDRGLRGYTF
CDR3nt: TGTGCCAGCAGCTCCCGGGACAGGGGTCTCCGTGGCTACACCTTC
d_gene: TRBD1
abundance: many
v_gene: TRBV5-6
j_gene: TRBJ1-2

CDR3aa: CASSYRGEWGTGELFF
CDR3nt: TGTGCCAGCAGCTACCGGGGGGAGTGGGGCACCGGGGAGCTGTTTTTT
d_gene: TRBD2
abundance: once
v_gene: TRBV7-6
j_gene: TRBJ2-2

CDR3aa: CASSPGVASTDTQYF
CDR3nt: TGCGCCAGCAGCCCCGGAGTTGCAAGCACAGATACGCAGTATTTT
d_gene: NA
abundance: NA
v_gene: TRBV5-1
j_gene: TRBJ2-3

CDR3aa: CAISMDRSTDTQYF
CDR3nt: TGTGCCATCAGTATGGACAGATCCACAGATACGCAGTATTTT
d_gene: NA
abundance: few
v_gene: TRBV10-3
j_gene: TRBJ2-3

CDR3aa: CASSYSGQGTTPLHF
CDR3nt: TGTGCCAGCAGTTACTCAGGGCAGGGGACGACACCCCTCCACTTT
d_gene: NA
abundance: few
v_gene: TRBV6-5
j_gene: TRBJ1-6

CDR3aa: CSAGPGTSGGSRNTGELFF
CDR3nt: TGCAGCGCCGGACCCGGGACTAGCGGGGGGAGCCGCAACACCGGGGAGCTGTTTTTT
d_gene: TRBD2
abundance: few
v_gene: TRBV29-1
j_gene: TRBJ2-2